What follows are 27 T cell receptor beta chains derived from one specimen sequenced in a study of T cells after yellow fever vaccination. TCRdb analysed the 5' RACE reads with MiXCR anew, one entry per CDR3 protein. The table includes under 400,000 distinct CDR3 sequences, 9.5% to 15% detected once. The sequencing here drew on CD4+ T cells sorted from PBMCs, taken 15 days after the yellow fever booster vaccination. The receptors were sampled from a man aged 18 to 29 who received the YFV17D yellow fever vaccine.

This chain joins TRBV3-1 and TRBJ2-7, with D perhaps matching TRBD1 or TRBD2 (5 bases each). V was shortened by 1 base and J by 5 bases, with 12 bases between the two germline ends. The V gene's germline CDR1 is LGHDT and CDR2 YNNKEL (reference sequence). The CDR3 covers 14 residues. The CDR3 protein is CASSQVGRIDEQYF. The DNA for the CDR3 is TGTGCCAGCAGCCAAGTGGGACGTATCGACGAGCAGTACTTC.

This clonotype showed up just a few times. V usage is TRBV12-3 or TRBV12-4 and J usage is TRBJ2-7, with 9 bases fitting TRBD2. V was clipped by 7 bases and J by 2 bases; unmatched bases: 6. The CDR3 sequence is 14 residues long. The DNA for the CDR3 is TGTGCCAGCACGATAGCGGGGGAAACCTACGAGCAGTACTTC. This sequence encodes CASTIAGETYEQYF.

This clonotype was counted ten times or more. CDR3 nucleotides: TGTGCCAGCAGCTTGGCAGGCAGCTTCTACAATGAGCAGTTCTTC. Its translation: CASSLAGSFYNEQFF. V usage is TRBV5-6 and J usage is TRBJ2-1; D unresolved. The CDR3 spans 15 residues. Per the germline V gene, CDR1 is SGHDT and CDR2 is YYEEEE. Trimming stripped 0 bases from V and 3 bases from J, with 10 bases between.

The chain recombines TRBV6-1 with TRBJ2-7; D uncertain. This CDR3 has 12 residues. Germline loops: CDR1 MNHNS, CDR2 SASEGT. V gave up 6 bases and J gave up 3 bases, with 9 bases separating them. For the CDR3, the DNA is TGTGCCAGCAGGCGGACGGTCTACGAGCAGTACGTC. Protein sequence: CASRRTVYEQYV.

A few counts support this clonotype. The V and J genes are TRBV7-2 and TRBJ1-5, with 8 bases that match TRBD1. Per germline, CDR1 SGHTA and CDR2 FQGNSA. The CDR3 is made up of 15 amino acids. Losses at the gene ends were 3 bases for V and 3 bases for J; bases not matched to a gene: 4. As DNA, the CDR3 is TGTGCCAGCAGCTTGACAGGGGTCGCCAATCAGCCCCAGCATTTT. Translation: CASSLTGVANQPQHF.

This clonotype was counted ten times or more. This chain uses TRBV29-1 with TRBJ2-5, with 13 bases matching TRBD2. Trimming removed 7 bases from V and 5 bases from J; junction bases left unmatched: 7. Germline V CDR1 and CDR2: SQVTM, ANQGSEA. The length of the CDR3 is 14 residues. The CDR3 region is CSATSTSGGETQYF. The CDR3 DNA reads as TGCAGCGCGACCTCGACTAGCGGGGGGGAGACCCAGTACTTC.

V gene TRBV7-2 combines with J gene TRBJ1-5; D gene ambiguous. Germline assignment: CDR1 SGHTA and CDR2 FQGNSA. The CDR3 consists of 14 residues. V was clipped by 1 base and J by 0 bases, with 4 bases between them. CDR3 region: CASSLDVSNQPQHF. The CDR3 coding sequence is TGTGCCAGCAGCTTAGACGTTAGCAATCAGCCCCAGCATTTT. Drawing the rest from reference TRBV7-2 and TRBJ1-5, the complete variable domain is GAGVSQSPSNKVTEKGKDVELRCDPISGHTALYWYRQSLGQGLEFLIYFQGNSAPDKSGLPSDRFSAERTGGSVSTLTIQRTQQEDSAVYLCASSLDVSNQPQHFGDGTRLSIL.

The sample holds many counts of this clonotype. This chain connects TRBV4-2 to TRBJ1-1; D is ambiguous. The CDR3 is 13 residues long. Germline loops: CDR1 LGHNA, CDR2 YNFKEQ. Trimming took 0 bases from V and 5 from J, leaving 7 bases between them. The CDR3 DNA follows: TGTGCCAGCAGCCAAGAGGACGGTACTGAAGCTTTCTTT. Protein: CASSQEDGTEAFF.

This chain links TRBV7-2 with TRBJ2-3; D gene uncertain. CDR1 SGHTA and CDR2 FQGNSA come from the germline V gene. Trimming stripped 3 bases from V and 0 bases from J, with 7 bases between. This CDR3 region has 14 residues. Here the CDR3 reads CASSFVQSTDTQYF. The CDR3 nucleotides are TGTGCCAGCAGCTTCGTACAGAGCACAGATACGCAGTATTTT.

The sample holds many counts of this clonotype. Relative to the germline gene, one junction end is altered; a read error may explain this. This chain joins TRBV5-1 and TRBJ2-3; a possible D gene is TRBD2 (7 bases). CDR1 is SGHRS and CDR2 is YFSETQ in the germline V gene. The CDR3 has 14 residues. The CDR3 DNA reads as TGTGCCAGCAGCTTCGGGGGGCCCACAGATACGCAGTATTTT. It specifies CASSFGGPTDTQYF. The variable domain in full, completed from reference TRBV5-1 and TRBJ2-3, reads KAGVTQTPRYLIKTRGQQVTLSCSPISGHRSVSWYQQTPGQGLQFLFEYFSETQRNKGNFPGRFSGRQFSNSRSEMNVSTLELGDSALYLCASSFGGPTDTQYFGPGTRLTVL.

This clonotype was seen only a few times. The gene calls are TRBV29-1 and TRBJ2-3, with D hard to call. The V end lost 7 bases, the J end lost 8 bases, and 22 bases lay between the germline ends. Germline CDR1 and CDR2: SQVTM and ANQGSEA. The CDR3 has 14 residues. DNA of the CDR3: TGCAGCGCTGATCCGAAGGGCTATGATGCTACGCAGTATTTT. This codes for CSADPKGYDATQYF.

On this clonotype itself: No DNA is shown, since the ends of the CDR3 on it are uncertain; the CDR3 is the one TCRdb lists. V usage is TRBV6-2 or TRBV6-3 and J usage is TRBJ1-5; the D segment call TRBD1 is taken from the table without a DNA check. The CDR3 comprises 18 residues, both ends counted. Looked up from germline, CDR1 is MNHEY and CDR2 is SVGEGT. The CDR3 loop is CASSSSGQGQYSNQPQHF.

The CDR3 DNA reads TGCGCCAGCAGCCCTTTGGGACAGGGGACAGAGACCCAGTACTTC. Amino acids: CASSPLGQGTETQYF. The gene calls are TRBV4-1 and TRBJ2-5, with TRBD1 identical over 10 bases. This CDR3 spans 15 amino acids. The V segment lost 4 bases and the J segment 4 bases; nucleotides outside the gene matches: 6. Germline V lookup: CDR1 MGHRA, CDR2 YSYEKL.

The rearrangement uses TRBV5-6 and TRBJ2-5; 8 positions match TRBD2. Per the germline V gene, CDR1 is SGHDT and CDR2 is YYEEEE. The CDR3 has 15 residues. V was pared by 0 bases and J by 4 bases, with 5 bases of the junction left unmatched. The CDR3, as DNA: TGTGCCAGCAGCTTGGGGTCCAGCGGGGGAGAGACCCAGTACTTC. Protein product: CASSLGSSGGETQYF.

The CDR3 loop is CATSDFGGGALSDTQYF. CDR3 in DNA: TGTGCCACCAGTGATTTTGGCGGGGGAGCCCTCTCAGATACGCAGTATTTT. The chain joins TRBV24-1 to TRBJ2-3, with 7 bases fitting TRBD2. The CDR3 consists of 17 residues. The V gene's germline CDR1 is KGHDR and CDR2 SFDVKD. The V segment lost 1 base and the J segment 4 bases; nucleotides outside the gene matches: 10.

For the CDR3, the DNA is TGTGCCAGCAGTGTGAGCGGGTATAGCAATCAGCCCCAGCATTTT. As protein: CASSVSGYSNQPQHF. The V call is TRBV6-1, the J call TRBJ1-5; D not resolved. The CDR3 covers 15 residues. V was trimmed by 4 bases and J by 0 bases, leaving 10 bases between them. CDR1 is MNHNS and CDR2 is SASEGT in the germline V gene.

This chain joins TRBV27 and TRBJ1-6, with 7 bases identical to TRBD1. The CDR3 has 15 residues. Germline V gene lookup returns CDR1 MNHEY and CDR2 SMNVEV (reference sequence). V shed 1 base, J shed 10 bases, and the junction held 7 bases outside the gene matches. The CDR3, as DNA: TGTGCCAGCAGTTTATATGCAGGGGGAATCTCACCCCTCCACTTT. This encodes CASSLYAGGISPLHF.

This clonotype was found many times. V usage is TRBV7-9 and J usage is TRBJ2-1; no clear D. CDR3 length equals 15 residues. The germline V gene encodes CDR1 SEHNR and CDR2 FQNEAQ (reference sequence). With 2 bases removed from V and 0 bases from J, the gap between germline ends came to 8 bases. CDR3 residues: CASSLMASSYNEQFF. CDR3 in DNA: TGTGCCAGCAGCTTAATGGCCAGCTCCTACAATGAGCAGTTCTTC.

This clonotype was found a few times. V and J are TRBV20-1 and TRBJ1-1; possible D gene TRBD1, 6 bases. The CDR3 consists of 11 residues. Germline V gene sequence: CDR1 DFQATT, CDR2 SNEGSKA (reference sequence). The CDR3 bases are TGCAGGACCCCAGGGGACACTGAAGCTTTCTTT. It yields the protein CRTPGDTEAFF.

The sample holds a few counts of this clonotype. The rearrangement links TRBV19 to TRBJ1-5; D is unresolved. Trimming took off 4 bases at V and 5 bases at J, with 12 bases between the two ends. Germline V CDR1 and CDR2: LNHDA, SQIVND (reference sequence). This CDR3 contains 14 residues. CDR3 amino acids: CASSRRARDQPQHF. The CDR3 DNA is TGTGCCAGTAGTAGGCGGGCCCGGGATCAGCCCCAGCATTTT.

This CDR3 is CASSFPAGGEQFF. CDR3 coding DNA: TGTGCCAGCAGCTTCCCGGCTGGGGGGGAGCAGTTCTTC. The J gene is TRBJ2-1, the V gene TRBV5-6; TRBD2 is a possible D gene (6 bases). Germline V CDR1 and CDR2: SGHDT, YYEEEE. The CDR3 extends over 13 amino acids. The V end lost 2 bases, the J end lost 10 bases, and 13 bases lay between the germline ends. Full variable domain (missing parts from reference TRBV5-6 and TRBJ2-1): DAGVTQSPTHLIKTRGQQVTLRCSPKSGHDTVSWYQQALGQGPQFIFQYYEEEERQRGNFPDRFSGHQFPNYSSELNVNALLLGDSALYLCASSFPAGGEQFFGPGTRLTVL.

This clonotype turned up a few times. The J gene is TRBJ2-2, the V gene TRBV6-2 or TRBV6-3; 9 bases are a match to TRBD1. Trimming at V came to 0 bases and at J to 16 bases, leaving 6 bases not matched to a gene. The CDR3 contains 13 residues. Germline CDR1 reads MNHEY; CDR2 reads SVGEGT. DNA of the CDR3: TGTGCCAGCAGTTACTCGGGACAGGGTATTCCGTTTTTT. The encoded protein is CASSYSGQGIPFF.

Here the CDR3 reads CATSVAGGPQETQYF. DNA of the CDR3: TGTGCCACCAGTGTTGCGGGGGGACCTCAAGAGACCCAGTACTTC. The V call is TRBV24-1, the J call TRBJ2-5; 8 nucleotides align to TRBD2. CDR1 is KGHDR and CDR2 is SFDVKD in the germline V gene. Losses at the gene ends were 5 bases for V and 2 bases for J; bases not matched to a gene: 6. The CDR3 length is 15 residues.

CDR3 sequence reads: CASSGAIEQFF. As DNA, the CDR3 is TGCGCCAGCAGCGGCGCTATCGAGCAGTTCTTC. The chain combines TRBV5-1 with TRBJ2-1; D not certain. The germline CDR1 and CDR2 sequences are SGHRS and YFSETQ. Trimming removed 4 bases from V and 10 bases from J, with 9 bases in between. CDR3 length: 11 residues.

The chain recombines TRBV7-2 with TRBJ2-7; D perhaps matches TRBD1 (5 bases). The CDR3 totals 16 residues. Germline V CDR1 and CDR2: SGHTA, FQGNSA. The germline V and J ends were trimmed by 1 base and 2 bases, with 15 bases remaining between them. In nucleotides, the CDR3 is TGTGCCAGCAGCTTAGGCCCCGACAGAATTACCTACGAGCAGTACGTC. Its protein product is CASSLGPDRITYEQYV.

The chain recombines TRBV29-1 with TRBJ1-1; D is uncertain. CDR1 is SQVTM and CDR2 is ANQGSEA in the germline V gene. The CDR3 length is 17 residues. Trimming took off 4 bases at V and 10 bases at J, with 31 bases between the two ends. The CDR3 loop is CSVATGVRSETSLIAFF. The CDR3 DNA sequence: TGCAGCGTTGCAACCGGGGTCAGGTCAGAAACATCCTTGATAGCTTTCTTT.

This clonotype was recorded a few times. The chain couples TRBV7-3 to TRBJ2-5; 13 bases are shared with TRBD2. Germline V lookup: CDR1 SGHTA, CDR2 FQGTGA. Trimming took 1 base from V and 4 from J; bases not matched to a gene: 3. CDR3 length: 16 amino acids. In DNA form, the CDR3 reads TGTGCCAGCAGCTTAATGGGGACTAGCGGGGCAGAGACCCAGTACTTC. Translated: CASSLMGTSGAETQYF.